The source of this T cell receptor (beta chain) is a study of T cell responses to AZD1222 COVID-19 vaccine. J was trimmed by 1 base and V by 3 bases; bases with no gene match: 5. Germline CDR1 reads MRHNA; CDR2 reads SNTAGT. The CDR3 totals 17 residues. Clones were sequenced by immunoSEQ multiplex PCR, and TCRdb holds only the in-frame ones, with some missing. The sample has about 140,000 clones, about 87% seen once. The chain is built from TRBV6-4 and TRBJ2-1; 11 bases agree with TRBD2. This TCR was sampled from an adult in good health. The material was peripheral blood, obtained on day 0 of AZD1222 vaccination. The CDR3 spells CASSETSGIRSYNEQFF. The DNA of the CDR3 is TGTGCCAGCAGTGAGACTAGCGGGATACGGTCCTACAATGAGCAGTTCTTC.